Each of the 32 T cell receptor beta chains below was sequenced from the same sample in a study of blood T cell repertoires in COVID-19. Clones were read by immunoSEQ multiplex PCR, and TCRdb kept only the in-frame ones, dropping some. The sample lists roughly 190,000 clones, more than 75% occurring once. Source material: PBMCs or T cells enriched from blood (not recorded which). These TCRs come from a woman between 50 and 59 years old with acute COVID-19.

The chain has TRBV10-1 and TRBJ1-6; 9 bases line up with TRBD1. Per germline, CDR1 WNHNN and CDR2 SYGVQD (reference sequence). The CDR3 is 14 residues long. The junction had 5 bases not matched to a gene; V was cut back by 8 bases and J by 6 bases. CDR3 in DNA: TGCGCCAGCCGGGACAGGGTGGTTAATTCACCCCTCCACTTT. It yields the protein CASRDRVVNSPLHF.

The V and J genes are TRBV28 and TRBJ1-3; perhaps TRBD1 as D (6 bases). CDR3 length: 14 amino acids. V dropped 3 bases and J dropped 4 bases, with 10 bases sitting between them. Per the germline V gene, CDR1 is MDHEN and CDR2 is SYDVKM. The CDR3 loop is CASSFGGGGNTIYF. CDR3 DNA sequence: TGTGCCAGCAGTTTCGGGGGGGGCGGAAACACCATATATTTT.

The chain carries TRBV3-1 (or the pseudogene TRBV3-2) and TRBJ1-2, with a weak D call TRBD1 (6 bases). The CDR3 is 13 residues long. Trimming took off 6 bases at V and 6 bases at J, with 14 bases between the two ends. The germline V gene has CDR1 LGHDT and CDR2 YNNKEL (reference sequence). The CDR3 DNA reads TGTGCCAGCAGGTACGAACAGGGAGATGGCTACACCTTC. Its translation: CASRYEQGDGYTF.

V gene TRBV5-4 combines with J gene TRBJ1-4, with a weak D call TRBD1 (6 bases). Germline assignment: CDR1 SGHNT and CDR2 YYREEE (reference sequence). This CDR3 is built from 16 residues. V was cut by 3 bases and J by 7 bases, with 19 bases left in between. Here the CDR3 reads CASSSLIGGGGEKLFF. DNA of the CDR3: TGTGCCAGCAGCTCCCTGATCGGGGGGGGCGGTGAAAAACTGTTTTTT.

This clone was counted a single time. The rearrangement uses TRBV24-1 and TRBJ2-1; 8 bases agree with TRBD1. After removal of 6 bases from V and 0 bases from J, the junction contained 3 bases not matched to a gene. The length of the CDR3 is 15 residues. The V gene's germline CDR1 is KGHDR and CDR2 SFDVKD. CDR3 in amino acids: CATSQTGGSYNEQFF. In DNA form, the CDR3 reads TGTGCCACCAGTCAAACAGGGGGCTCCTACAATGAGCAGTTCTTC.

Written as DNA, the CDR3 is TGTGCCAGCAGCGTAGCGGAGGGGTTCGAAGCTTTCTTT. It translates to CASSVAEGFEAFF. The rearrangement links TRBV9 to TRBJ1-1, with D possibly TRBD1 on 5 matching bases. The V and J ends lost 0 bases and 8 bases respectively, with 11 bases between them. The CDR3 covers 13 residues. CDR1 is SGDLS and CDR2 is YYNGEE in the germline V gene.

The V and J genes are TRBV6-4 and TRBJ1-1, with 8 bases aligning to TRBD1. Germline V gives CDR1 MRHNA, CDR2 SNTAGT. The V and J ends lost 6 bases and 5 bases, in that order; junction bases with no gene match: 8. The CDR3 has 14 residues. CDR3 amino acids: CASRTGTGGTEAFF. Here the CDR3 DNA reads TGTGCCAGCAGAACCGGGACAGGAGGGACTGAAGCTTTCTTT.

The chain couples TRBV4-3 to TRBJ1-4; perhaps TRBD1 as D (5 bases). This CDR3 has 15 amino acids. CDR1 and CDR2 from the germline V gene are LGHNA and YSLEER. Trimming shortened V by 1 base and J by 5 bases, and 11 bases separated the two germline ends. The CDR3 nucleotides read TGCGCCAGCAGCCAAGGGTTGGGGGGGAATGAAAAACTGTTTTTT. Its protein product is CASSQGLGGNEKLFF.

V is TRBV6-5 and J is TRBJ1-5; 9 bases fit TRBD1. The CDR3 totals 15 residues. CDR1 is MNHEY and CDR2 is SVGAGI in the germline V gene. Trimming cost V 6 bases and J 1 base; bases outside gene matches: 4. The CDR3 reads CASRRQGESNQPQHF. Written as DNA, the CDR3 is TGTGCCAGCAGGCGACAGGGGGAAAGCAATCAGCCCCAGCATTTT.

This rearrangement joins TRBV19 to TRBJ1-1; no firm D call. The CDR3 is made up of 13 amino acids. Germline values: CDR1 LNHDA, CDR2 SQIVND (reference sequence). Trimming shortened V by 1 base and J by 4 bases, and 7 bases separated the two germline ends. The CDR3, as DNA: TGTGCCAGTAGTATAGTGAGGTTCACTGAAGCTTTCTTT. It encodes CASSIVRFTEAFF.

The V call is TRBV30, the J call TRBJ1-1; D is ambiguous. V was trimmed by 0 bases and J by 6 bases, leaving 17 bases between them. The CDR3 has 15 residues. Germline V CDR1 and CDR2: GTSNPN, SVGIG (reference sequence). DNA for the CDR3: TGTGCCTGGAGTGTGTCCGAGGTGGTAGGTGCTGAAGCTTTCTTT. Translated: CAWSVSEVVGAEAFF.

The V and J genes are TRBV19 and TRBJ1-6; 8 positions agree with TRBD1. Germline lookup yields CDR1 LNHDA and CDR2 SQIVND (reference sequence). The CDR3 sequence is 16 residues long. V gave up 6 bases and J gave up 7 bases; unmatched junction bases: 11. CDR3: CASRPGQASRNSPLHF. CDR3 nucleotides: TGTGCCAGTAGGCCGGGACAGGCAAGCCGGAATTCACCCCTCCACTTT.

This clone was observed a few times. The CDR3 coding sequence is TGCAGCGCCTACCAGGACACCGGGGAGCTGTTTTTT. Translation: CSAYQDTGELFF. The V call is TRBV29-1, the J call TRBJ2-2, with D uncertain. The CDR3 length is 12 residues. Per the germline V gene, CDR1 is SQVTM and CDR2 is ANQGSEA. Between the trimmed V and J ends, which lost 7 bases and 3 bases, there was a span of 9 bases.

The chain recombines TRBV5-1 with TRBJ2-3, with D possibly being TRBD2 (6 bases). There are 12 residues in the CDR3. The V end was cut by 4 bases, the J end by 4 bases, with 7 bases between. Looked up from germline, CDR1 is SGHRS and CDR2 is YFSETQ. CDR3 region: CASSPGADTQYF. CDR3 DNA sequence: TGCGCCAGCAGCCCGGGGGCAGATACGCAGTATTTT.

This clone appeared a few times. The rearrangement joins TRBV11-2 to TRBJ1-4; 7 nucleotides line up with TRBD1. V lost 5 bases, J lost 7 bases, and 10 bases stayed unmatched. The CDR3 consists of 15 residues. Germline V CDR1 and CDR2: SGHAT, FQNNGV. The CDR3 nucleotides read TGTGCCAGCAGCCCACTAGGACAGGATGGTGAAAAACTGTTTTTT. Translation: CASSPLGQDGEKLFF.

V and J are TRBV19 and TRBJ1-1, with 9 bases lining up with TRBD1. CDR1 LNHDA and CDR2 SQIVND come from the germline V gene (reference sequence). There are 18 residues in the CDR3. V was pared by 3 bases and J by 0 bases, with 11 bases of the junction left unmatched. CDR3 DNA: TGTGCCAGTAGTATCGGGGGGGGACAGGGTTACATGAACACTGAAGCTTTCTTT. This translates into CASSIGGGQGYMNTEAFF.

This clone appeared once. The chain employs TRBV2 and TRBJ1-1; 8 nucleotides line up with TRBD1. CDR3 length: 12 amino acids. J gave up 5 bases and V 7 bases, and 3 bases lay outside the gene matches. The germline V gene has CDR1 SNHLY and CDR2 FYNNEI. In nucleotides, the CDR3 is TGTGCCAGCACTGACAGGGGTACTGAAGCTTTCTTT. Encoded protein: CASTDRGTEAFF.

This clone has only one observation. The chain joins TRBV5-4 to TRBJ1-6; 12 nucleotides line up with TRBD1. V was pared by 7 bases and J by 10 bases, with 6 bases of the junction left unmatched. The V gene's germline CDR1 is SGHNT and CDR2 YYREEE (reference sequence). CDR3 length equals 14 residues. DNA of the CDR3: TGTGCCAGCTGGGACAGGGGGCCGCGATCACCCCTCCACTTT. It codes for CASWDRGPRSPLHF.

The chain joins TRBV24-1 to TRBJ1-2; 10 nucleotides line up with TRBD1. Per the germline V gene, CDR1 is KGHDR and CDR2 is SFDVKD. V dropped 6 bases and J dropped 8; count of bases not matched to a gene: 5. The CDR3 is 13 amino acids. This chain's CDR3 is CATSRQGAFGYTF. DNA of the CDR3: TGTGCCACCAGTAGACAGGGGGCTTTCGGCTACACCTTC.

The chain couples TRBV7-3 to TRBJ1-1; TRBD1 aligns across 7 bases. Trimming removed 1 base from V and 0 bases from J; junction bases left unmatched: 14. CDR3 length: 19 amino acids. CDR1 SGHTA and CDR2 FQGTGA come from the germline V gene. CDR3 nucleotides: TGTGCCAGCAGCTTAAACCCGGGACAGAGAGGGAGAATGAACACTGAAGCTTTCTTT. Protein sequence: CASSLNPGQRGRMNTEAFF.

The CDR3 DNA is TGTGCCAGCAGCTTAGCACTGGGGCCAGATACGCAGTATTTT. It translates to CASSLALGPDTQYF. This chain connects TRBV7-3 to TRBJ2-3; a possible D gene is TRBD1 (5 bases). This CDR3 is built from 14 residues. The germline V gene has CDR1 SGHTA and CDR2 FQGTGA. Trimming removed 2 bases from V and 4 bases from J, with 10 bases in between.

The chain joins TRBV5-6 to TRBJ1-3, with no clear D. With 1 base removed from V and 0 bases from J, the gap between germline ends came to 8 bases. CDR1 is SGHDT, CDR2 YYEEEE, per germline. There are 15 residues in the CDR3. The CDR3 nucleotides are TGTGCCAGCAGCTTGCTCGCCGGCTCTGGAAACACCATATATTTT. This gives the protein CASSLLAGSGNTIYF.

This clone was found a few times. J is TRBJ2-1 and V is TRBV19, with 7 bases matching TRBD2. Germline assignment: CDR1 LNHDA and CDR2 SQIVND (reference sequence). This CDR3 contains 14 residues. Unmatched junction bases numbered 5, after V lost 5 bases and J lost 4 bases. CDR3 sequence (DNA): TGTGCCAGTAGTCTGCTAGCGGTTTACAATGAGCAGTTCTTC. Residues: CASSLLAVYNEQFF.

This sequence joins TRBV28 and TRBJ2-5; 7 bases map to TRBD2. Germline lookup yields CDR1 MDHEN and CDR2 SYDVKM. V was pared by 6 bases and J by 3 bases, with 4 bases of the junction left unmatched. The CDR3 has 13 amino acids. CDR3 nucleotide sequence: TGTGCCAGCAGCCTGAGCGGGGAAGAGACCCAGTACTTC. Translating it yields CASSLSGEETQYF. Full variable domain (missing parts from reference TRBV28 and TRBJ2-5): DVKVTQSSRYLVKRTGEKVFLECVQDMDHENMFWYRQDPGLGLRLIYFSYDVKMKEKGDIPEGYSVSREKKERFSLILESASTNQTSMYLCASSLSGEETQYFGPGTRLLVL.

The V and J genes are TRBV2 and TRBJ2-7; 13 positions agree with TRBD2. Germline CDR1 SNHLY, CDR2 FYNNEI. The CDR3 length is 15 residues. After removal of 5 bases from V and 3 bases from J, the junction contained 4 bases not matched to a gene. Here the CDR3 reads CASSKTSGGNYEQYV. The DNA of the CDR3 is TGTGCCAGCAGTAAGACTAGCGGGGGGAACTACGAGCAGTACGTC.

The CDR3 loop is CASSQSQVNYGYTF. Written as DNA, the CDR3 is TGCGCCAGCAGCCAATCACAGGTTAACTATGGCTACACCTTC. The V and J genes are TRBV4-1 and TRBJ1-2; D might be TRBD1 (5 bases). Germline V gene sequence: CDR1 MGHRA, CDR2 YSYEKL. The CDR3 length is 14 residues. The V and J ends lost 2 bases and 1 base respectively, with 8 bases between them.

The chain is built from TRBV5-1 and TRBJ1-1; D might be TRBD1 (5 bases). V gave up 3 bases and J gave up 6 bases, with 18 bases separating them. Germline-derived CDR1 and CDR2 are SGHRS and YFSETQ. The CDR3 loop spans 15 amino acids. The chain's CDR3 is CASSSGQAGLAEAFF. The CDR3 DNA follows: TGCGCCAGCAGCTCCGGACAAGCTGGGTTGGCTGAAGCTTTCTTT.

The rearrangement joins TRBV29-1 to TRBJ1-1; 8 bases are shared with TRBD1. The V segment lost 7 bases and the J segment 4 bases; nucleotides outside the gene matches: 5. This CDR3 comprises 12 residues. Germline CDR1 is SQVTM and CDR2 is ANQGSEA. DNA for the CDR3: TGCAGCGGCAGGGGGCAGGGCACTGAAGCTTTCTTT. It codes for CSGRGQGTEAFF.

The rearrangement uses TRBV12-3 or TRBV12-4 and TRBJ1-1, with 7 bases that match TRBD1. With 8 bases clipped from V and 1 base from J, the junction kept 4 bases outside the gene matches. The CDR3 runs 13 residues. This CDR3 reads CASRQGWNTEAFF. In DNA form, the CDR3 reads TGTGCCAGCCGACAGGGATGGAACACTGAAGCTTTCTTT.

The chain uses TRBV6-5 and TRBJ2-2; no firm D call. Trimming left V 8 bases short and J 1 base short, with 8 bases between. Germline V lookup: CDR1 MNHEY, CDR2 SVGAGI. The CDR3 runs 13 residues. The CDR3 DNA sequence: TGTGCCAGCTTTTCAGGGAACACCGGGGAGCTGTTTTTT. This encodes CASFSGNTGELFF.

This chain uses TRBV9 with TRBJ2-5; D not resolved. From germline, CDR1 is SGDLS and CDR2 YYNGEE. This CDR3 is built from 15 residues. Between the trimmed V and J ends, which lost 0 bases and 1 base, there was a span of 10 bases. CDR3 nucleotide sequence: TGTGCCAGCAGCGTAGACCCCACATCCCAAGAGACCCAGTACTTC. Translating gives CASSVDPTSQETQYF. The full variable domain, its missing parts supplied by reference TRBV9 and TRBJ2-5, is DSGVTQTPKHLITATGQRVTLRCSPRSGDLSVYWYQQSLDQGLQFLIQYYNGEERAKGNILERFSAQQFPDLHSELNLSSLELGDSALYFCASSVDPTSQETQYFGPGTRLLVL.

In its sample, this clone was seen a few times. CDR3 sequence reads: CASSSGLAKTDTQYF. The CDR3 bases are TGTGCCAGCAGTTCCGGACTAGCTAAGACAGATACGCAGTATTTT. The chain carries TRBV6-2 or TRBV6-3 and TRBJ2-3; the match to TRBD2 covers 8 bases. The ends lost 4 bases at V and 3 bases at J; junction bases unmatched: 6. Per germline, CDR1 MNHEY and CDR2 SVGEGT. The length of the CDR3 is 15 residues.